Below, one T cell receptor beta chain is given with its context. The antigen is undetermined. PCR employed 60 Vbeta and 13 Jbeta primers. TCRdb's copy holds only in-frame clones and misses some; the assay was immunoSEQ multiplex PCR. The profile covers about 110,000 clones, with 70% to 80% appearing a single time and roughly 0.79% taken by the ten largest. This sample is drawn from a study of cytomegalovirus exposure and HLA in healthy donors. Study-wide findings and caveats: Researchers reported from a later analysis that most CMV-associated TCR beta chains appeared HLA-restricted. The study assumed roughly uniform donor sequencing depth for presence/absence analyses.

V dropped 2 bases and J dropped 0 bases, with 10 bases sitting between them. This CDR3 spans 15 amino acids. Germline lookup yields CDR1 SGHRS and CDR2 YFSETQ. The chain uses TRBV5-1 and TRBJ2-3, with D maybe TRBD2 (5 bases). The sequence derives from a boy aged 10-17 years in good health and CMV-seronegative. Sequenced sample: PBMCs. In DNA form, the CDR3 reads TGCGCCAGCAGCTTAACTAGGTGGAGCACAGATACGCAGTATTTT. Translating gives CASSLTRWSTDTQYF.